Sequencing of this T cell receptor (beta chain) was carried out in a study of blood T cells in healthy people across ages. As for the study in general: Per two T cells, template switching captured roughly one barcoded beta molecule.

The CDR3 is made up of 20 amino acids. As to this clonotype: The antigen remains unidentified.

Findings and limits, study-wide: Changes seen in expanded clonotypes were possibly confounded by donor CMV status left unknown.

PBMCs numbering at least 6 million were isolated per sample. Extracted total RNA amounted to at least 5.5 micrograms for each sample. The use of a sample-barcoded 5' primer and a J-beta primer mix characterized a second PCR of 7 to 11 cycles. TCRdb re-derived calls from the 5' RACE reads in MiXCR, one entry per CDR3 protein. This table has almost 300,000 distinct CDR3 sequences, around 30% appearing once. This TCR was recovered from a woman between 65 and 79 years old in good health. Sequencing input: blood. The chain couples TRBV21-1 to TRBJ2-3; the tabulated D call, TRBD2, remains unverified against the DNA. TRBV21-1 is labeled a pseudogene. Written as DNA, the CDR3 is TGTGCCAGCTCGGGGGGCCGGAGGGTAGCGGGAGGGCCTCAAGCAGATACGCAGTATTTT. This translates into CASSGGRRVAGGPQADTQYF.